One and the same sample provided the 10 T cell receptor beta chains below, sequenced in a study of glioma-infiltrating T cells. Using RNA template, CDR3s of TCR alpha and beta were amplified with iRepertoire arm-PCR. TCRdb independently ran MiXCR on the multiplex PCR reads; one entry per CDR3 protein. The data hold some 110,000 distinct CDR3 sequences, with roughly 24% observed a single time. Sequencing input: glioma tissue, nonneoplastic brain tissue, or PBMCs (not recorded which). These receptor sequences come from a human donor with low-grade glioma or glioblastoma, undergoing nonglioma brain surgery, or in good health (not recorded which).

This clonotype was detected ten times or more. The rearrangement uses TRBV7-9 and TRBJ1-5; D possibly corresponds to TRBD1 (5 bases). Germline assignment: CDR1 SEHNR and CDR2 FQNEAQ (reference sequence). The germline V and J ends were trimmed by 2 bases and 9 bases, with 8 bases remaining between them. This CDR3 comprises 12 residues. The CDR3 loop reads CASSLSTGPQHF. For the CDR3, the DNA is TGTGCCAGCAGCTTATCCACAGGGCCCCAGCATTTT.

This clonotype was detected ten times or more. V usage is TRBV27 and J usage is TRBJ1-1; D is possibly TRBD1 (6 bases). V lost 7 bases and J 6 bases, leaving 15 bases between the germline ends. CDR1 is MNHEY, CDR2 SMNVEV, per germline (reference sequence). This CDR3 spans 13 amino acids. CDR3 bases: TGTGCCAGCACTAGACAGGCACCACCTGAAGCTTTCTTT. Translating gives CASTRQAPPEAFF.

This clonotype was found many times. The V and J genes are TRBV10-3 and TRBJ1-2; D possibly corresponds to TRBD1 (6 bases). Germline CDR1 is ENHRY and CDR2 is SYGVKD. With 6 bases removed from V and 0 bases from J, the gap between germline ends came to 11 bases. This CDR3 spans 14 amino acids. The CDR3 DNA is TGTGCCATCAGCCCGACAGGAGCTAACTATGGCTACACCTTC. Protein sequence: CAISPTGANYGYTF.

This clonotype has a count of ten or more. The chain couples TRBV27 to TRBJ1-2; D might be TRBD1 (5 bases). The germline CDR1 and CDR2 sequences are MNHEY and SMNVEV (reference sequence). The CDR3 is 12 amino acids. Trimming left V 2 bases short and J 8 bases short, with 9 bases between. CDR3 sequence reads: CASSLTGGGYTF. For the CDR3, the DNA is TGTGCCAGCAGTTTAACGGGGGGAGGCTACACCTTC.

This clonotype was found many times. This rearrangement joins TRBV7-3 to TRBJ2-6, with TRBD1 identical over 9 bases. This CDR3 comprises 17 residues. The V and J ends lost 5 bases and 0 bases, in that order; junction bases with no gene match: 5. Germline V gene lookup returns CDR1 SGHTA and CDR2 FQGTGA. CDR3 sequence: CASSPWTGVSGANVLTF. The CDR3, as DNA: TGTGCCAGCAGCCCTTGGACAGGGGTCTCTGGGGCCAACGTCCTGACTTTC.

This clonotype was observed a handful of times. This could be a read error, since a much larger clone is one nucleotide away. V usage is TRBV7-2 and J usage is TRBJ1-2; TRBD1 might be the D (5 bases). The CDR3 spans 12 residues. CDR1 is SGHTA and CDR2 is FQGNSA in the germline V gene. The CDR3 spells CASRLDSYGYTF. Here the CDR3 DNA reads TGTGCCAGCCGCTTAGACAGCTATGGCTACACCTTC.

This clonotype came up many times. In DNA, the CDR3 is TGTGCCAGCAGTTTACCCGCCGGGACAGGGGACACTGAAGCTTTCTTT. Encoded protein: CASSLPAGTGDTEAFF. The rearrangement links TRBV28 to TRBJ1-1; 10 nucleotides line up with TRBD1. This CDR3 is built from 16 residues. Germline V gene sequence: CDR1 MDHEN, CDR2 SYDVKM. Trimming took 2 bases from V and 3 from J; bases not matched to a gene: 6.

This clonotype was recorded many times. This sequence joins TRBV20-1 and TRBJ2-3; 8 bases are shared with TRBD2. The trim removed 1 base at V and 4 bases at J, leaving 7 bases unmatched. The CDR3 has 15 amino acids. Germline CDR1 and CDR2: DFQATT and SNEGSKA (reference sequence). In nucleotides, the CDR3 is TGCAGTGCTAGAGCATCAGCGGGAGTGGCAGATACGCAGTATTTT. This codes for CSARASAGVADTQYF.

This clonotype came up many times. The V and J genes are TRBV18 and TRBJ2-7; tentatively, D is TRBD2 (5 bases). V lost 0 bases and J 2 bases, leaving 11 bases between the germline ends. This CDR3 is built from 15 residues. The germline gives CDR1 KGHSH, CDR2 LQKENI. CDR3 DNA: TGTGCCAGCTCACCACCCGGAGGTTACACCTACGAGCAGTACTTC. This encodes CASSPPGGYTYEQYF. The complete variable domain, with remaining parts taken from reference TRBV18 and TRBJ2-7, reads NAGVMQNPRHLVRRRGQEARLRCSPMKGHSHVYWYRQLPEEGLKFMVYLQKENIIDESGMPKERFSAEFPKEGPSILRIQQVVRGDSAAYFCASSPPGGYTYEQYFGPGTRLTVT.

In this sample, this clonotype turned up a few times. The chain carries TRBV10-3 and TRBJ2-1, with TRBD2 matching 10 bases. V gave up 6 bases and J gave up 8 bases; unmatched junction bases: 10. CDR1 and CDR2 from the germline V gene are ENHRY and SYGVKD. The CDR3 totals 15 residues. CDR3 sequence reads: CAISGASGSSYEQFF. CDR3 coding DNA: TGTGCCATCAGCGGTGCTAGCGGGAGTAGCTATGAGCAGTTCTTC.